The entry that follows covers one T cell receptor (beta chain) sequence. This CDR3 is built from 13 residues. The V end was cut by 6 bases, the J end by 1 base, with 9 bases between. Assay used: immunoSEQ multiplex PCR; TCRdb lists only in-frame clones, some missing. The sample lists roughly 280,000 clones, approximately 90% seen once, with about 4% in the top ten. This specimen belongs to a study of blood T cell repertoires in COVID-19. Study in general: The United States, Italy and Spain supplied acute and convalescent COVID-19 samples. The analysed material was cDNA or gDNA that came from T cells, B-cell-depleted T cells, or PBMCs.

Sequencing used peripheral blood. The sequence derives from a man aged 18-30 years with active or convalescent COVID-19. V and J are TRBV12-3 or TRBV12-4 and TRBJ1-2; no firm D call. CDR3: CASRRDFNYGYTF. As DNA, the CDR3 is TGTGCCAGCAGGCGCGATTTTAACTATGGCTACACCTTC.